Described below is a single TCR beta chain sequence and its context. In the study's own analysis: By means of reference gene primer amplification, nucleated cell counts were estimated. The protocol was immunoSEQ multiplex PCR, while the TCRdb copy is restricted to in-frame clones and leaves out a portion. V and J calls and clone size are given by that table; D and trimming were obtained from the DNA. The data show about 150,000 clones, about 80% seen once. This entry belongs to a study of blood T cell repertoires in COVID-19. Study background: Sites in the United States, Italy and Spain provided acute and convalescent COVID-19 samples. Sources were T cells, B-cell-depleted T cells, or PBMCs; the material itself was cDNA or gDNA.

The material sequenced was peripheral blood. The TCR comes from a man aged 65 to 85 who had recovered from COVID-19.

The CDR3 is CASSWDRGETQYF. In nucleotides, the CDR3 is TGTGCCAGCAGTTGGGACAGGGGAGAGACCCAGTACTTC. V usage is TRBV28 and J usage is TRBJ2-5; 10 bases fit TRBD1. V was pared by 4 bases and J by 4 bases, with 0 bases of the junction left unmatched. This CDR3 is 13 amino acids long. Per the germline V gene, CDR1 is MDHEN and CDR2 is SYDVKM.